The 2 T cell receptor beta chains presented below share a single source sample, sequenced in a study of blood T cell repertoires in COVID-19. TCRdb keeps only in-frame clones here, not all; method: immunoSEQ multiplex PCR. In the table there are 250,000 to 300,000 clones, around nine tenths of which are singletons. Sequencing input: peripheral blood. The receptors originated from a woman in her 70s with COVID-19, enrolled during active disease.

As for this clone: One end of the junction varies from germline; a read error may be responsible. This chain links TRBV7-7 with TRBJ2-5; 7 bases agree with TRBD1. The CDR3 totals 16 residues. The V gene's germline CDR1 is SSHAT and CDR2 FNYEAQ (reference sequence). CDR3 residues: CASSLGGVRGQETQYF. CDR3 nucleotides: TGTGCTAGCAGCTTAGGAGGCGTCAGGGGGCAAGAGACCCAGTACTTC.

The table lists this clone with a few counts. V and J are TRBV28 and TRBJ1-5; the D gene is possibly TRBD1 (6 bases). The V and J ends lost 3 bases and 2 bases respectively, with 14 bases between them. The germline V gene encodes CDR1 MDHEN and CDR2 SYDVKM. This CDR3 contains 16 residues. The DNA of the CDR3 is TGTGCCAGCAGTTTCGCCGGGGGGGCAGGCAATCAGCCCCAGCATTTT. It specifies CASSFAGGAGNQPQHF.